A single sample gave rise to the 26 T cell receptor beta chains below, sequenced in a study of shared clonotypes between healthy human individuals. Assay used: immunoSEQ multiplex PCR; TCRdb lists only in-frame clones, some missing. The sample gives roughly 680,000 clones, around 70% of which show up once; under 2% is in the top ten. Sequenced: memory CD4+ T cells sorted from blood. Subset given: CD45RA-negative fraction. Source of these receptors: a woman aged 30 to 39 in good health.

This clone is a singleton in its sample. The chain's CDR3 is CASSRAGGKNTGELFF. As DNA, the CDR3 is TGTGCCAGCAGTCGAGCAGGGGGTAAGAACACCGGGGAGCTGTTTTTT. V and J are TRBV5-5 and TRBJ2-2; 7 bases fit TRBD1. Trimming cost V 5 bases and J 1 base; bases outside gene matches: 8. The length of the CDR3 is 16 residues. The germline V gene has CDR1 SGHKS and CDR2 YYEKEE (reference sequence).

The rearrangement joins TRBV5-1 to TRBJ2-7; 7 nucleotides align to TRBD1. Looked up from germline, CDR1 is SGHRS and CDR2 is YFSETQ. The CDR3 contains 12 residues. V lost 8 bases, J lost 5 bases, and 7 bases stayed unmatched. Written as DNA, the CDR3 is TGCGCCAGTAGGGCGACAGGGAACGAGCAGTACTTC. Amino acid sequence: CASRATGNEQYF. Using reference TRBV5-1 and TRBJ2-7 for the parts outside the CDR3, the full variable domain is KAGVTQTPRYLIKTRGQQVTLSCSPISGHRSVSWYQQTPGQGLQFLFEYFSETQRNKGNFPGRFSGRQFSNSRSEMNVSTLELGDSALYLCASRATGNEQYFGPGTRLTVT.

This clone was picked up many times. Other DNA sequences in this specimen translate into the identical CDR3. This sequence joins TRBV25-1 and TRBJ2-3; either TRBD1 or TRBD2 may supply D (5 bases each). Trimming took 5 bases from V and 2 from J, leaving 11 bases between them. The CDR3 extends over 14 amino acids. Germline assignment: CDR1 MGHDK and CDR2 SYGVNS. The CDR3 reads CASSPRGDTDTQYF. The DNA for the CDR3 is TGTGCCAGCAGTCCCCGGGGCGACACAGATACGCAGTATTTT.

This clone showed up just once. The J gene is TRBJ2-1, the V gene TRBV7-2; 10 nucleotides agree with TRBD2. Trimming removed 5 bases from V and 8 bases from J; junction bases left unmatched: 9. The V gene's germline CDR1 is SGHTA and CDR2 FQGNSA. The CDR3 length is 15 residues. CDR3 DNA sequence: TGTGCCAGCAGCAGAACCCCTCTAGCGGGGGATGAGCAGTTCTTC. It specifies CASSRTPLAGDEQFF.

The chain couples TRBV7-9 to TRBJ1-4; D gene ambiguous. This CDR3 region has 12 residues. The V and J ends lost 5 bases and 9 bases respectively, with 10 bases between them. Germline CDR1 SEHNR, CDR2 FQNEAQ (reference sequence). CDR3 DNA sequence: TGTGCCAGCAGCCTCAGGCAAAAAAAACTGTTTTTT. Its translation: CASSLRQKKLFF.

V gene TRBV10-3 combines with J gene TRBJ1-1; tentative D call: TRBD1 (6 bases). The germline gives CDR1 ENHRY, CDR2 SYGVKD. The CDR3 has 13 amino acids. Between the trimmed V and J ends, which lost 10 bases and 2 bases, there was a span of 14 bases. CDR3 DNA: TGTGCCACCCTGGAACAGGGAAACACTGAAGCTTTCTTT. It is translated as CATLEQGNTEAFF.

This clone was recorded only once. The rearrangement uses TRBV7-2 and TRBJ2-3; D assignment may be TRBD1 or TRBD2 (6 bases each). The CDR3 contains 17 residues. The V and J ends lost 5 bases and 5 bases respectively, with 23 bases between them. CDR1 SGHTA and CDR2 FQGNSA come from the germline V gene. The CDR3 is CASSPAPTWGALDTQYF. CDR3 nucleotide sequence: TGTGCCAGCAGCCCCGCACCGACCTGGGGGGCTCTAGATACGCAGTATTTT. Complete variable domain (other parts from reference TRBV7-2 and TRBJ2-3): GAGVSQSPSNKVTEKGKDVELRCDPISGHTALYWYRQSLGQGLEFLIYFQGNSAPDKSGLPSDRFSAERTGGSVSTLTIQRTQQEDSAVYLCASSPAPTWGALDTQYFGPGTRLTVL.

V and J are TRBV10-3 and TRBJ2-1; possibly TRBD2 for D (5 bases). The CDR3 runs 12 residues. Trimming cost V 4 bases and J 7 bases, with 8 bases left between them. The germline gives CDR1 ENHRY, CDR2 SYGVKD. CDR3 DNA sequence: TGTGCCATCAGTGGTACGGGGAATGAGCAGTTCTTC. Amino acids: CAISGTGNEQFF.

This clone turned up a few times. In the same sample, other DNA sequences code for this CDR3. The CDR3 reads CASSLSVSSYNEQFF. CDR3 in DNA: TGCGCCAGCAGCTTGAGTGTGAGCTCCTACAATGAGCAGTTCTTC. The J gene is TRBJ2-1, the V gene TRBV5-1; D is ambiguous. The CDR3 sequence is 15 residues long. The germline V and J ends were trimmed by 1 base and 0 bases, with 8 bases remaining between them. CDR1 SGHRS and CDR2 YFSETQ come from the germline V gene.

The chain links TRBV5-1 to TRBJ1-2; 7 bases are a match to TRBD1. This CDR3 has 13 residues. The V and J ends lost 3 bases and 4 bases, in that order; junction bases with no gene match: 3. Per the germline V gene, CDR1 is SGHRS and CDR2 is YFSETQ. CDR3 amino acids: CASSWDSGYGYTF. CDR3 nucleotide sequence: TGCGCCAGCAGCTGGGACAGTGGCTATGGCTACACCTTC.

The rearrangement links TRBV6-1 to TRBJ1-3; unclear D gene. The V end was cut by 7 bases, the J end by 2 bases, with 9 bases between. Germline V CDR1 and CDR2: MNHNS, SASEGT. The CDR3 sequence is 13 residues long. CDR3 protein: CASTGDPGNTIYF. The CDR3 DNA reads as TGTGCCAGCACTGGCGACCCTGGAAACACCATATATTTT.

The rearrangement links TRBV6-6 to TRBJ2-3; D unclear. This CDR3 region has 16 residues. The V end was cut by 5 bases, the J end by 6 bases, with 21 bases between. Germline V gene sequence: CDR1 MNHNY, CDR2 SVGAGI (reference sequence). The CDR3: CASSPPGGSGADTQYF. The CDR3 coding sequence is TGTGCCAGCAGTCCACCCGGCGGAAGTGGCGCGGATACGCAGTATTTT.

The sample holds a few counts of this clone. This chain connects TRBV19 to TRBJ2-7; 11 bases are shared with TRBD1. Germline V gives CDR1 LNHDA, CDR2 SQIVND (reference sequence). There are 15 residues in the CDR3. With 4 bases clipped from V and 7 bases from J, the junction kept 9 bases outside the gene matches. CDR3 DNA sequence: TGTGCCAGTAGTAGGGCCGGACAGGGGGCAGGTGAGCAGTACTTC. Its translation: CASSRAGQGAGEQYF.

V is TRBV15 and J is TRBJ2-7; tentatively, D is TRBD2 (5 bases). The germline V gene encodes CDR1 LNHNV and CDR2 YYDKDF (reference sequence). V was pared by 2 bases and J by 5 bases, with 16 bases between. The CDR3 sequence is 15 residues long. The CDR3 bases are TGTGCCACCAGCAGACCCGGACTTAATGTCAACGAGCAGTACTTC. As protein: CATSRPGLNVNEQYF.

This chain uses TRBV27 with TRBJ2-2; D is unresolved. The CDR3 has 11 residues. The V gene lost 2 bases and the J gene lost 8 bases, with 3 bases spanning the gap. Per the germline V gene, CDR1 is MNHEY and CDR2 is SMNVEV (reference sequence). The CDR3 coding sequence is TGTGCCAGCAGTTTACATGGGGAGCTGTTTTTT. It specifies CASSLHGELFF.

The chain recombines TRBV7-2 with TRBJ1-2, with D possibly TRBD1 on 6 matching bases. The germline V gene has CDR1 SGHTA and CDR2 FQGNSA. The CDR3 contains 14 residues. The V end was cut by 5 bases, the J end by 7 bases, with 17 bases between. The DNA for the CDR3 is TGTGCCAGCAGCGAGGGGGGTGTTGTTGGTGGCTACACCTTC. Residues: CASSEGGVVGGYTF. The variable domain in full, completed from reference TRBV7-2 and TRBJ1-2, reads GAGVSQSPSNKVTEKGKDVELRCDPISGHTALYWYRQSLGQGLEFLIYFQGNSAPDKSGLPSDRFSAERTGGSVSTLTIQRTQQEDSAVYLCASSEGGVVGGYTFGSGTRLTVV.

This clone was counted only a few times. The rearrangement joins TRBV6-4 to TRBJ2-1; TRBD2 aligns across 9 bases. The CDR3 loop spans 15 amino acids. The V gene's germline CDR1 is MRHNA and CDR2 SNTAGT. Losses at the gene ends were 3 bases for V and 6 bases for J; bases not matched to a gene: 6. The CDR3 sequence: CASSEGGRARNEQFF. The CDR3 nucleotides are TGTGCCAGCAGTGAAGGCGGGAGGGCCCGCAATGAGCAGTTCTTC.

This chain joins TRBV7-2 and TRBJ2-2, with TRBD1 identical over 8 bases. The CDR3 consists of 17 residues. Looked up from germline, CDR1 is SGHTA and CDR2 is FQGNSA. Germline trimming cut 5 bases from V and 1 base from J; bases unmatched to any gene: 9. CDR3 loop: CASSPGVDRGNTGELFF. The CDR3 DNA follows: TGTGCCAGCAGCCCCGGGGTAGACAGGGGGAACACCGGGGAGCTGTTTTTT.

This clone turned up a few times. This sample also contains other DNA sequences that code for the same CDR3. This chain connects TRBV30 to TRBJ1-1; 7 bases align to TRBD1. Germline values: CDR1 GTSNPN, CDR2 SVGIG (reference sequence). V shed 4 bases, J shed 2 bases, and the junction held 7 bases outside the gene matches. The CDR3 is 14 amino acids. CDR3 nucleotides: TGTGCCTGGACCAGGGACAGAGTCAACACTGAAGCTTTCTTT. Translation gives CAWTRDRVNTEAFF.

This clone was counted many times. This sample also contains other DNA sequences that code for the same CDR3. This chain connects TRBV2 to TRBJ1-2, with 7 positions matching TRBD1. Germline V gene sequence: CDR1 SNHLY, CDR2 FYNNEI. This CDR3 is built from 14 residues. With 7 bases clipped from V and 0 bases from J, the junction kept 5 bases outside the gene matches. CDR3 sequence: CASTRQGANYGYTF. CDR3 nucleotides: TGTGCCAGCACACGACAGGGCGCTAACTATGGCTACACCTTC.

The chain carries TRBV7-2 and TRBJ1-2, with 7 bases aligning to TRBD1. This CDR3 comprises 15 residues. J gave up 4 bases and V 5 bases, and 10 bases lay outside the gene matches. Looked up from germline, CDR1 is SGHTA and CDR2 is FQGNSA. CDR3 coding DNA: TGTGCCAGCAGCCGACCAGGGGGTTTAGGCTATGGCTACACCTTC. Translating gives CASSRPGGLGYGYTF. The entire variable domain, with the rest obtained from reference TRBV7-2 and TRBJ1-2, is as follows: GAGVSQSPSNKVTEKGKDVELRCDPISGHTALYWYRQSLGQGLEFLIYFQGNSAPDKSGLPSDRFSAERTGGSVSTLTIQRTQQEDSAVYLCASSRPGGLGYGYTFGSGTRLTVV.

Only one count was recorded for this clone. This may come from a read error, since a much larger clone is one base off. V is TRBV7-8 and J is TRBJ1-2, with D hard to call. Trimming cost V 1 base and J 3 bases, with 6 bases left between them. The CDR3 sequence is 13 residues long. Germline assignment: CDR1 SGHVS and CDR2 FQNEAQ. The DNA of the CDR3 is TGTGCCAGCAGCTTAGGGGTAGACTATGGCTACACCTTC. Amino acids: CASSLGVDYGYTF.

V gene TRBV10-2 combines with J gene TRBJ1-5, with D possibly matching TRBD1 (5 bases). This CDR3 has 16 residues. CDR1 and CDR2 (germline): WSHSY, SAAADI. Trimming cost V 0 bases and J 1 base, with 10 bases left between them. CDR3 bases: TGCGCCAGCAGTGAGTCGGGGGTGGGAAGCAATCAGCCCCAGCATTTT. It yields the protein CASSESGVGSNQPQHF.

The chain links TRBV6-4 to TRBJ1-2; D is undetermined. V gave up 1 base and J gave up 6 bases, with 0 bases separating them. CDR1 is MRHNA, CDR2 SNTAGT, per germline. The CDR3 loop spans 10 amino acids. The CDR3 DNA is TGTGCCAGCAGTGACTATGGCTACACCTTC. Protein: CASSDYGYTF.

V is TRBV5-1 and J is TRBJ2-1; no reliable D call. This CDR3 is 15 amino acids long. Trimming removed 0 bases from V and 0 bases from J, with 7 bases in between. Germline-derived CDR1 and CDR2 are SGHRS and YFSETQ. The DNA of the CDR3 is TGCGCCAGCAGCTTGGACTGGGACTCCTACAATGAGCAGTTCTTC. It translates to CASSLDWDSYNEQFF.

This chain joins TRBV15 and TRBJ2-5; weak D call: TRBD1 (6 bases). Germline assignment: CDR1 LNHNV and CDR2 YYDKDF (reference sequence). This CDR3 spans 13 amino acids. V gave up 3 bases and J gave up 5 bases, with 10 bases separating them. CDR3 loop: CATSSGQMETQYF. The CDR3 DNA is TGTGCCACCAGCAGCGGACAGATGGAGACCCAGTACTTC.